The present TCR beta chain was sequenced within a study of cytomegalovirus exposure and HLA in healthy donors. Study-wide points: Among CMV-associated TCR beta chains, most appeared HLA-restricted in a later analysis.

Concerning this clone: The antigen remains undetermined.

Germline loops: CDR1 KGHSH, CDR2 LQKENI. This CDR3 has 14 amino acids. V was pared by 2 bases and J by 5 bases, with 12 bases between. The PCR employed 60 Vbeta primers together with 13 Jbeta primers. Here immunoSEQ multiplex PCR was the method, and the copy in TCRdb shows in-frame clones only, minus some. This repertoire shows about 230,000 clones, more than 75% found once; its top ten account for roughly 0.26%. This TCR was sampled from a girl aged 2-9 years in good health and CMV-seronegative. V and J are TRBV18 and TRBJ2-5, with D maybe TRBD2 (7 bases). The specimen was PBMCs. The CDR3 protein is CASSPAGAGETQYF. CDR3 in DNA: TGTGCCAGCTCACCAGCGGGGGCGGGGGAGACCCAGTACTTC.